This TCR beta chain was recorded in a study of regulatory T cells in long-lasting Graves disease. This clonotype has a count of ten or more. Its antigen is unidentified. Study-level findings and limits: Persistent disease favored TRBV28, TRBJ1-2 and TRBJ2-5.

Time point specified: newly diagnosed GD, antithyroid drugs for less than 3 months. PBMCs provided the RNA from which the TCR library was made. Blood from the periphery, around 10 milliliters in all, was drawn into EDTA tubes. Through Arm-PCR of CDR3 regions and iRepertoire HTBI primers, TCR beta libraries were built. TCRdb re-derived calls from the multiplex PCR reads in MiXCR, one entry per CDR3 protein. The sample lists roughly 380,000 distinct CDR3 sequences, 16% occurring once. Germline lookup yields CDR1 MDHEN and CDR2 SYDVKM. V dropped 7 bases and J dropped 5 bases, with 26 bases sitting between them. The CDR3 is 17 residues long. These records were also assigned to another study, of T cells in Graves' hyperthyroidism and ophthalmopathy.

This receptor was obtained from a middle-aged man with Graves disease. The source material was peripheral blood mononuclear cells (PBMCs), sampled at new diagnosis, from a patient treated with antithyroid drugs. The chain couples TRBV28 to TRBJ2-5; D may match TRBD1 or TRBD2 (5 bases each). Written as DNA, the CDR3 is TGTGCCAGCAAAACCTCTTCCCGGGACCGGGTCATGGAGACCCAGTACTTC. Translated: CASKTSSRDRVMETQYF.